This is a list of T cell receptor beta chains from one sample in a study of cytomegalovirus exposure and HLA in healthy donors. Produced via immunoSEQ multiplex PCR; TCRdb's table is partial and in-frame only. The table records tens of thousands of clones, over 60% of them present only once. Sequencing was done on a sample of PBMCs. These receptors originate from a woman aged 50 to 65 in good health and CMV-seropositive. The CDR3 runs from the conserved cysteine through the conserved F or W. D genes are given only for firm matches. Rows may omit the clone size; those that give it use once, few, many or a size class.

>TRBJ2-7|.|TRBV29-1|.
CSVEDRDYEQYF
TGCAGCGTAGAGGACAGAGACTACGAGCAGTACTTC
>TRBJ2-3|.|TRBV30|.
CAWRSPPKRNLTDTQYF
TGTGCCTGGAGGTCCCCCCCCAAGCGGAACCTCACAGATACGCAGTATTTT
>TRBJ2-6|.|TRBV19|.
CASKGDPNSGANVLTF
TGTGCCAGTAAAGGGGATCCCAACTCTGGGGCCAACGTCCTGACTTTC
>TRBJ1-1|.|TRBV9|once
CASSGQQGLNTEAFF
TGTGCCAGCAGCGGCCAACAGGGTTTGAACACTGAAGCTTTCTTT
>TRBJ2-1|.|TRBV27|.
CASSLLRSYNEQFF
TGTGCCAGCAGTTTATTACGGTCCTACAATGAGCAGTTCTTC
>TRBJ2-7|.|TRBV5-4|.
CASSQGGGLSYEQYF
TGTGCCAGCAGCCAAGGGGGGGGCCTTTCCTACGAGCAGTACTTC
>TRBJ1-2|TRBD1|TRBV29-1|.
CSVSDRGREYGYTF
TGCAGCGTGTCGGACAGGGGGCGGGAATATGGCTACACCTTC
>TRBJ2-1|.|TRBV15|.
CATSRGWANNEQFF
TGTGCCACCAGCAGGGGTTGGGCCAACAATGAGCAGTTCTTC
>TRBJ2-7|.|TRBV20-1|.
CSRGETYEQYF
TGCAGTCGCGGGGAAACCTACGAGCAGTACTTC
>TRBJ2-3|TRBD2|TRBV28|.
CASSLLSGGPTDTQYF
TGTGCCAGCAGTTTATTATCGGGGGGACCCACAGATACGCAGTATTTT
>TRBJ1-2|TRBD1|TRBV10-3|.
CAISEVPGQGRLGYGYTF
TGTGCCATCAGTGAGGTCCCGGGACAGGGAAGGCTCGGCTATGGCTACACCTTC
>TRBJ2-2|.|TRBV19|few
CASSMGSGGHANTGELFF
TGTGCCAGTAGTATGGGGAGCGGAGGTCACGCAAACACCGGGGAGCTGTTTTTT
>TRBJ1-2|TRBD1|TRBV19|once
CASSMGTDRAASTGYTF
TGTGCCAGTAGTATGGGGACGGACAGGGCTGCTTCTACTGGCTACACCTTC
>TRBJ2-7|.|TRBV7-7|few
CASSYEQGYEQYF
TGTGCCAGCAGCTACGAACAGGGCTACGAGCAGTACTTC
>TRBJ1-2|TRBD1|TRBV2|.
CASSGTDYYGYTF
TGTGCCAGCAGCGGGACAGATTACTATGGCTACACCTTC
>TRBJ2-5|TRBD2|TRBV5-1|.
CASSLGTSGGTSQETQYF
TGCGCCAGCAGCTTGGGGACTAGCGGGGGGACGTCCCAAGAGACCCAGTACTTC
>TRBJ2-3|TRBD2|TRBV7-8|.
CASSKAGDATSTDTQYF
TGTGCCAGCAGCAAAGCGGGGGACGCCACTAGCACAGATACGCAGTATTTT